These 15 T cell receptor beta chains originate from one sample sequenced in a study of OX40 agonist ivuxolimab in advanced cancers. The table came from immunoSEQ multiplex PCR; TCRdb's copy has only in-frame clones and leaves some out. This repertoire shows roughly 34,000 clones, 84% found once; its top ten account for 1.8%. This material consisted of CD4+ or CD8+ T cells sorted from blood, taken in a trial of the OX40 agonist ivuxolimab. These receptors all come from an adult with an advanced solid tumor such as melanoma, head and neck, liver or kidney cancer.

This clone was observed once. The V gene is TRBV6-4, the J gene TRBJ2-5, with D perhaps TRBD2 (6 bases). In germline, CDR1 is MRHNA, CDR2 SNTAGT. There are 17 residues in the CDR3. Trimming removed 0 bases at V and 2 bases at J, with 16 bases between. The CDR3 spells CASSDSKMRGSQETQYF. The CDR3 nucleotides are TGTGCCAGCAGTGACTCGAAGATGCGGGGATCACAAGAGACCCAGTACTTC.

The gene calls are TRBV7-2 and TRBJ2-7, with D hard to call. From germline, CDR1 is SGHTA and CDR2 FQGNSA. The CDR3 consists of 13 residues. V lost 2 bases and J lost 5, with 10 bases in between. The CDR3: CASSLRHDHEQYF. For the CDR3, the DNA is TGTGCCAGCAGCTTAAGGCATGACCACGAGCAGTACTTC.

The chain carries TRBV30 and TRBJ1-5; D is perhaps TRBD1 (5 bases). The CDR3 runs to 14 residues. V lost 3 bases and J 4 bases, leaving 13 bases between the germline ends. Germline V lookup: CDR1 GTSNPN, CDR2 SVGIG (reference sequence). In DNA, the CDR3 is TGTGCCTGGAGCAAGACAGTGAGTAATCAGCCCCAGCATTTT. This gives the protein CAWSKTVSNQPQHF.

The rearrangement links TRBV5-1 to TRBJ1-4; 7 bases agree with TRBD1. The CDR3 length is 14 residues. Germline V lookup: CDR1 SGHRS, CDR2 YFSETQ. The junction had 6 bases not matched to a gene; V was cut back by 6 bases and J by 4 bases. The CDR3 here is CASKSGTDNEKLFF. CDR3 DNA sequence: TGCGCCAGCAAGTCCGGGACAGATAATGAAAAACTGTTTTTT.

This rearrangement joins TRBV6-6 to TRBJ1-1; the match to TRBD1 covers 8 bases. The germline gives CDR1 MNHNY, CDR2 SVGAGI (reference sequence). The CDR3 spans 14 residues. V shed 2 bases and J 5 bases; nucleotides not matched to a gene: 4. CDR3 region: CASSYQGADTEAFF. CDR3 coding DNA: TGTGCCAGCAGTTACCAGGGGGCGGATACTGAAGCTTTCTTT.

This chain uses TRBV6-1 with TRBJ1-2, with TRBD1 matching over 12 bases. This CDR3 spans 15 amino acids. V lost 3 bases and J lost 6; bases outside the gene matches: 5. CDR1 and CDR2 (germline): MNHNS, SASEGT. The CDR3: CASSDWDRGRDGYTF. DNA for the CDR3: TGTGCCAGCAGTGATTGGGACAGGGGGCGGGATGGCTACACCTTC.

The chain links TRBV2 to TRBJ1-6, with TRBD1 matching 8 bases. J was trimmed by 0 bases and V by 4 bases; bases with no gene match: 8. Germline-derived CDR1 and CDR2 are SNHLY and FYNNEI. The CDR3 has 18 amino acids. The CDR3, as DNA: TGTGCCAGCAGTGTTATCAGGGGGCGAATCTCCTATAATTCACCCCTCCACTTT. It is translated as CASSVIRGRISYNSPLHF. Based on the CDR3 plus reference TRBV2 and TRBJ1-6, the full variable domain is EPEVTQTPSHQVTQMGQEVILRCVPISNHLYFYWYRQILGQKVEFLVSFYNNEISEKSEIFDDQFSVERPDGSNFTLKIRSTKLEDSAMYFCASSVIRGRISYNSPLHFGNGTRLTVT.

The CDR3 loop is CASSFGSEISSPLHF. CDR3 in DNA: TGCGCCAGCAGCTTTGGGTCCGAAATAAGTTCACCCCTCCACTTT. This chain connects TRBV5-1 to TRBJ1-6; the D is unclear. V lost 2 bases to trimming and J lost 9 bases, with 15 bases between them. The germline V gene has CDR1 SGHRS and CDR2 YFSETQ. This CDR3 comprises 15 residues.

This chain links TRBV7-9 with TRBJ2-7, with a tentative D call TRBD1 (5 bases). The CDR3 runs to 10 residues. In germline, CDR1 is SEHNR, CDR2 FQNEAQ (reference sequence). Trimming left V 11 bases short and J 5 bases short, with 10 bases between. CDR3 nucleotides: TGTGCCGTAGGGGCCCACGAGCAGTACTTC. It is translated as CAVGAHEQYF.

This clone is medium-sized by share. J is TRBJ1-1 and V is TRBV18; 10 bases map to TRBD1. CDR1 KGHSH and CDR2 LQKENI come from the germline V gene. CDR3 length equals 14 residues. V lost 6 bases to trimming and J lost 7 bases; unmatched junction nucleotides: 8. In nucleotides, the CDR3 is TGTGCCAGCTCCCAGGGGACAGGGGCCATTGAAGCTTTCTTT. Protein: CASSQGTGAIEAFF. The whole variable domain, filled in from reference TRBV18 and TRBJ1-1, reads NAGVMQNPRHLVRRRGQEARLRCSPMKGHSHVYWYRQLPEEGLKFMVYLQKENIIDESGMPKERFSAEFPKEGPSILRIQQVVRGDSAAYFCASSQGTGAIEAFFGQGTRLTVV.

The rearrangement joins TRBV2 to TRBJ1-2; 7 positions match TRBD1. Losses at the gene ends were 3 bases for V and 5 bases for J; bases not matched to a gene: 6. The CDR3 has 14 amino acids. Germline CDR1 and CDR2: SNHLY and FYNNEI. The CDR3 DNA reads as TGTGCCAGCAGTGATTTGGGACAGAATTATGGCTACACCTTC. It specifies CASSDLGQNYGYTF.

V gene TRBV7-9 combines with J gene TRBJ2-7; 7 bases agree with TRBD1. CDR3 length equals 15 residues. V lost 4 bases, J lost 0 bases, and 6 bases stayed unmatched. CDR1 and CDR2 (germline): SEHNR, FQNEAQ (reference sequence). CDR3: CASSSGTAVSYEQYF. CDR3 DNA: TGTGCCAGCAGCTCGGGGACAGCTGTCTCCTACGAGCAGTACTTC.

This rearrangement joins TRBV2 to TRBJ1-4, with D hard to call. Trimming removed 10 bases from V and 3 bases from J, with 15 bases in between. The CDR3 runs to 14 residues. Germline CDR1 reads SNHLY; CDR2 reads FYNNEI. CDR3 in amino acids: CANSVLLANEKLFF. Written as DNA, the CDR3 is TGTGCCAACAGCGTCTTGTTGGCTAATGAAAAACTGTTTTTT.

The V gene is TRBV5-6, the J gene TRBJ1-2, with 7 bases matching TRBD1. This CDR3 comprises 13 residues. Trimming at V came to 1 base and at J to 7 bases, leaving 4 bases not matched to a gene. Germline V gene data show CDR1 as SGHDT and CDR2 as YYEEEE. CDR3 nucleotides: TGTGCCAGCAGCTTGACGGGACAGCCTGGCTACACCTTC. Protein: CASSLTGQPGYTF.

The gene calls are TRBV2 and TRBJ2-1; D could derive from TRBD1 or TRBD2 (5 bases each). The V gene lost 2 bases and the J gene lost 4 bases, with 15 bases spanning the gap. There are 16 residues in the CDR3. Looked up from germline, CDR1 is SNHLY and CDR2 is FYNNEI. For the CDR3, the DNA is TGTGCCAGCAGTGAAATAGAGGGGATAACTTACAATGAGCAGTTCTTC. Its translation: CASSEIEGITYNEQFF.